These 2 T cell receptor beta chains share one sample of origin, sequenced in a study of monozygotic twins with inflammatory bowel disease (dated by TCRdb to about 2019). The method behind the library was 5' RACE. TCRdb shows the sequencer as Illumina HiSeq 2500. TCRdb reprocessed the reads and assigns one entry to each CDR3 protein sequence, leaving out DNA. The sample table on file contains over 120,000 distinct CDR3 sequences. The ten most abundant clones make up 1.2% of the sample. Specimen: blood. These receptors all stem from a human donor with ulcerative colitis or Crohn's disease, or a healthy co-twin of an affected twin (not recorded which).

The rearrangement uses TRBV21-1 and TRBJ1-1; TCRdb outputs TRBD1, but without DNA this stays unchecked. TRBV21-1 is noted as a pseudogene. This CDR3 region has 15 residues. Here the CDR3 reads CASSRDRVVDTEAFF.

The V call is TRBV28, the J call TRBJ2-7; the D gene TCRdb calls, TRBD1, cannot be checked with no DNA. CDR1 is MDHEN and CDR2 is SYDVKM in the germline V gene. The CDR3 extends over 15 amino acids. Here the CDR3 reads CASSSGTVSSYEQYF.